This TCR beta chain was sequenced in a study of T cell changes during pregnancy in multiple sclerosis. TCRdb's table, derived via immunoSEQ multiplex PCR, lists solely in-frame clones and lacks some. This table has 40,000 to 50,000 clones, 90% appearing once. The CDR3 is 19 amino acids. Germline V gene sequence: CDR1 SGHKS, CDR2 YYEKEE (reference sequence). Losses at the gene ends were 3 bases for V and 0 bases for J; bases not matched to a gene: 12. The source of this sequence is a female donor with multiple sclerosis, enrolled in a pregnancy study. This material consisted of CD8+ T cells from peripheral blood mononuclear cells, taken in the first trimester of pregnancy. V gene TRBV5-5 combines with J gene TRBJ1-2; 12 nucleotides line up with TRBD1. CDR3 bases: TGTGCCAGCAGCTGGGCTTCCGGGACAGGGGGCCAGGCTAACTATGGCTACACCTTC. This translates into CASSWASGTGGQANYGYTF.